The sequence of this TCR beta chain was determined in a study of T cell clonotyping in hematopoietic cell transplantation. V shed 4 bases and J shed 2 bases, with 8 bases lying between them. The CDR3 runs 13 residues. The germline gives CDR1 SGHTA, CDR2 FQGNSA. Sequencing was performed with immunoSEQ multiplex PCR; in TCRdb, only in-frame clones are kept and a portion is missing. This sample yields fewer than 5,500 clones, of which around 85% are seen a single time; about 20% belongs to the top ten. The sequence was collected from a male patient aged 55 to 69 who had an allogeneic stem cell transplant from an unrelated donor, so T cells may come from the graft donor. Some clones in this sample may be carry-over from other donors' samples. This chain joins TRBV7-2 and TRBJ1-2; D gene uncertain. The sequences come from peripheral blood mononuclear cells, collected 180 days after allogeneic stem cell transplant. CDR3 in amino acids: CASSSLGNYGYTF. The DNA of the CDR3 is TGTGCCAGCAGCTCCTTGGGAAACTATGGCTACACCTTC.